This T cell receptor (delta chain) was observed in a study of gamma-delta T cells after stem cell transplantation. TCRdb re-called the RT-PCR reads using CATT. The data hold over a thousand delta-chain clones, with roughly 3% observed a single time. This clone was counted between two and nine times. Translating this DNA gives a protein that differs at residue 3 from the TCRdb one, which belongs to a much larger clone; a read error is likely, and the protein shown is this translation. Germline V lookup: CDR1 GEAIGNYY, CDR2 EKD. This CDR3 is built from 14 residues. This chain connects TRDV2 to TRDJ1, with TRDD3 identical over 10 bases. Source material: gamma-delta T cells. The source is a human donor. It is not recorded whose cells these are; they may come from a transplant donor. DNA of the CDR3: TGTGCCTATGACTCACTGGGGGATTACGATAAACTCATCTTT. It encodes CAYDSLGDYDKLIF.